What follows are 9 T cell receptor beta chains derived from one specimen sequenced in a study of neurological immune-mediated disorders. TCRdb processed the 5' RACE reads anew with MiXCR; each CDR3 protein has one entry. The data contain under 85,000 distinct CDR3 sequences, around 14% of them singletons. The sample was PBMCs. These receptors all come from a woman aged 45-65 years in good health.

In its sample, this clonotype was seen many times. This sequence joins TRBV7-2 and TRBJ2-3; D is possibly TRBD1 or TRBD2 (6 bases each). V lost 6 bases and J lost 0, with 13 bases in between. The CDR3 length is 15 residues. Germline V gene data show CDR1 as SGHTA and CDR2 as FQGNSA. The CDR3, as DNA: TGTGCCAGCAGTCCGGGGGCCCCTAGCACAGATACGCAGTATTTT. Amino acids: CASSPGAPSTDTQYF.

The chain has TRBV5-5 and TRBJ2-7, with TRBD2 matching 7 bases. Per the germline V gene, CDR1 is SGHKS and CDR2 is YYEKEE (reference sequence). The CDR3 has 15 residues. V gave up 2 bases and J gave up 2 bases; unmatched junction bases: 7. The CDR3 sequence: CASSLEGGRAYEQYF. The DNA for the CDR3 is TGTGCCAGCAGCTTAGAAGGAGGGAGGGCCTACGAGCAGTACTTC.

This clonotype was counted at least ten times. The V and J genes are TRBV5-1 and TRBJ2-7; 9 bases agree with TRBD2. CDR3 length: 14 residues. J gave up 2 bases and V 0 bases, and 0 bases lay outside the gene matches. CDR1 is SGHRS and CDR2 is YFSETQ in the germline V gene. The CDR3, as DNA: TGCGCCAGCAGCTTGGCTAGCGGGACCTACGAGCAGTACTTC. Its protein product is CASSLASGTYEQYF.

This clonotype was found many times. The rearrangement uses TRBV20-1 and TRBJ1-2; D might be TRBD1 (6 bases). This CDR3 has 13 residues. V lost 3 bases, J lost 2 bases, and 10 bases lay in between. The V gene's germline CDR1 is DFQATT and CDR2 SNEGSKA (reference sequence). DNA for the CDR3: TGCAGTGCTAGTGGGGGGGCCAACTATGGCTACACCTTC. Its translation: CSASGGANYGYTF.

This clonotype was counted at least ten times. V usage is TRBV5-1 and J usage is TRBJ1-2; D perhaps matches TRBD1 (6 bases). Germline V CDR1 and CDR2: SGHRS, YFSETQ. This CDR3 is built from 14 residues. V lost 4 bases and J 1 base, leaving 11 bases between the germline ends. This CDR3 is CASSRDRSNYGYTF. The CDR3 nucleotides read TGCGCCAGCAGCCGAGACAGGAGTAACTATGGCTACACCTTC.

This clonotype is judged medium-sized. The CDR3 spells CAISEETSVDEQFF. Written as DNA, the CDR3 is TGTGCCATCAGTGAGGAAACTAGCGTCGATGAGCAGTTCTTC. V usage is TRBV10-3 and J usage is TRBJ2-1, with 7 bases identical to TRBD2. V was pared by 2 bases and J by 8 bases, with 6 bases of the junction left unmatched. This CDR3 is 14 amino acids long. From germline, CDR1 is ENHRY and CDR2 SYGVKD.

In this sample, this clonotype turned up many times. This chain joins TRBV6-5 and TRBJ2-2, with 7 bases aligning to TRBD2. Germline V CDR1 and CDR2: MNHEY, SVGAGI. V lost 8 bases and J lost 16; bases outside the gene matches: 10. There are 11 residues in the CDR3. CDR3 loop: CASSSGMDRFF. CDR3 nucleotides: TGTGCCAGCTCCAGCGGGATGGATCGGTTTTTT.

This clonotype has only a few counts. This chain joins TRBV12-3 or TRBV12-4 and TRBJ2-2; D gene uncertain. The CDR3 covers 16 residues. Trimming left V 3 bases short and J 1 base short, with 12 bases between. DNA of the CDR3: TGTGCCAGCAGTTTTCCGCGAATAAGGAACACCGGGGAGCTGTTTTTT. Residues: CASSFPRIRNTGELFF.

This clonotype came up many times. The J gene is TRBJ1-1, the V gene TRBV14, with D unresolved. CDR1 is SGHDN, CDR2 FVKESK, per germline. The CDR3 is 14 amino acids. Trimming shortened V by 6 bases and J by 0 bases, and 11 bases separated the two germline ends. CDR3 DNA: TGTGCCAGCAGGAAGGACCACATGAACACTGAAGCTTTCTTT. Encoded protein: CASRKDHMNTEAFF.